The next 31 T cell receptor beta chains were all read from a single sample in a study of vaccination and CD4 T cells after COVID-19. Sequenced with the Oncomine TCR Beta short-read assay was DNA taken from cultured CD4+ T cells. TCRdb re-analysed the PCR reads in MiXCR, keeping a single row per CDR3 protein. The sample shows over 6,500 distinct CDR3 sequences, roughly two thirds of them seen only once. Treatment noted: roughly 11-day PBMC culture with coronavirus spike peptide pools or control peptides (ViraFEST assay). These receptors' targets are unknown. The sequenced sample was CD4+ T cells from blood, cultured in vitro. Every receptor here comes from a human donor who had recovered from COVID-19.

The chain has TRBV20-1 and TRBJ2-3, with 15 bases matching TRBD2. The CDR3 has 18 residues. The trim removed 6 bases at V and 2 bases at J, leaving 12 bases unmatched. Germline V lookup: CDR1 DFQATT, CDR2 SNEGSKA (reference sequence). This CDR3 reads CSATAGTSGGPDTDTQYF. CDR3 bases: TGCAGTGCAACCGCAGGGACTAGCGGGGGGCCCGACACAGATACGCAGTATTTT.

The genes are TRBV6-4 and TRBJ1-5, with a tentative D call TRBD1 (5 bases). The CDR3 loop spans 14 amino acids. V lost 3 bases to trimming and J lost 4 bases, with 10 bases between them. Germline V gene lookup returns CDR1 MRHNA and CDR2 SNTAGT. The CDR3 here is CASSEMGTNQPQHF. The DNA of the CDR3 is TGTGCCAGCAGTGAGATGGGGACGAATCAGCCCCAGCATTTT.

The chain is built from TRBV4-1 and TRBJ2-7; 10 nucleotides align to TRBD1. Germline V gives CDR1 MGHRA, CDR2 YSYEKL. The trim removed 4 bases at V and 2 bases at J, leaving 5 bases unmatched. The CDR3 is 15 amino acids. The CDR3 DNA sequence: TGCGCCAGCAGCCCCCGGGACAGGGGAACCTACGAGCAGTACTTC. It is translated as CASSPRDRGTYEQYF.

This chain connects TRBV25-1 to TRBJ1-2, with 8 bases lining up with TRBD1. The CDR3 is made up of 14 amino acids. J was trimmed by 7 bases and V by 5 bases; bases with no gene match: 9. CDR1 is MGHDK, CDR2 SYGVNS, per germline. The CDR3 coding sequence is TGTGCCAGCAGTTTTCAGGGGGCAGTGGGTGGCTACACCTTC. Translated, it gives CASSFQGAVGGYTF.

The genes are TRBV20-1 and TRBJ1-2; a weak D match, TRBD1 (5 bases). The germline V and J ends were trimmed by 3 bases and 6 bases, with 5 bases remaining between them. This CDR3 is built from 10 residues. Germline V gives CDR1 DFQATT, CDR2 SNEGSKA (reference sequence). The CDR3 is CSARTDGYTF. CDR3 nucleotides: TGCAGTGCTAGGACAGATGGCTACACCTTC.

In DNA form, the CDR3 reads TGTGCCAGTAGTACCGGAATTGGCTATGGCTACACCTTC. It translates to CASSTGIGYGYTF. The chain recombines TRBV19 with TRBJ1-2; D call uncertain. In germline, CDR1 is LNHDA, CDR2 SQIVND (reference sequence). The CDR3 loop spans 13 amino acids. Trimming took off 4 bases at V and 4 bases at J, with 10 bases between the two ends.

The chain couples TRBV10-3 to TRBJ1-5, with D unresolved. The ends were cut back, 6 bases at V and 1 base at J, with 4 bases in the middle. This CDR3 spans 12 amino acids. CDR1 ENHRY and CDR2 SYGVKD come from the germline V gene. CDR3 residues: CAIRGSNQPQHF. The CDR3 nucleotides read TGTGCCATCAGGGGGAGCAATCAGCCCCAGCATTTT.

The chain has TRBV2 and TRBJ2-1; 15 bases are a match to TRBD2. This CDR3 is built from 15 residues. V shed 6 bases and J 10 bases; nucleotides not matched to a gene: 7. Germline V CDR1 and CDR2: SNHLY, FYNNEI. The CDR3 DNA is TGTGCCAGCAGCCCGGGACTAGCGGGGGGATGGGAGCAGTTCTTC. Translation: CASSPGLAGGWEQFF.

The chain has TRBV5-4 and TRBJ1-1; weak D call: TRBD1 (5 bases). The V end was cut by 4 bases, the J end by 1 base, with 11 bases between. CDR3 length: 14 amino acids. Per germline, CDR1 SGHNT and CDR2 YYREEE (reference sequence). CDR3 amino acids: CASSPGRENTEAFF. In DNA, the CDR3 is TGTGCCAGCAGCCCGGGACGAGAGAACACTGAAGCTTTCTTT.

Remarks on this clonotype: At one of its ends the junction is not consistent with the germline gene, which may arise from a read error. The chain couples TRBV30 to TRBJ1-2; D not resolved. This CDR3 spans 9 amino acids. Germline V gives CDR1 GTSNPN, CDR2 SVGIG (reference sequence). In nucleotides, the CDR3 is TGTAGGAACGGAGATATCCCCGTCTTC. It translates to CRNGDIPVF. The whole variable domain, remainder taken from reference TRBV30 and TRBJ1-2, is SQTIHQWPATLVQPVGSPLSLECTVEGTSNPNLYWYRQAAGRGLQLLFYSVGIGQISSEVPQNLSASRPQDRQFILSSKKLLLSDSGFYLCRNGDIPVFGSGTRLTVV.

The chain links TRBV19 to TRBJ1-1; D is uncertain. The length of the CDR3 is 14 residues. Trimming removed 3 bases at V and 9 bases at J, with 17 bases between. From germline, CDR1 is LNHDA and CDR2 SQIVND (reference sequence). This chain's CDR3 is CASSIRTGGPKAFF. CDR3 nucleotide sequence: TGTGCCAGTAGTATTAGGACGGGAGGTCCTAAAGCTTTCTTT. Combining the CDR3 with reference TRBV19 and TRBJ1-1 gives the whole variable domain DGGITQSPKYLFRKEGQNVTLSCEQNLNHDAMYWYRQDPGQGLRLIYYSQIVNDFQKGDIAEGYSVSREKKESFPLTVTSAQKNPTAFYLCASSIRTGGPKAFFGQGTRLTVV.

V and J are TRBV19 and TRBJ2-2; the D gene is possibly TRBD2 (6 bases). The CDR3 extends over 16 amino acids. V lost 5 bases and J 4 bases, leaving 17 bases between the germline ends. CDR1 and CDR2 (germline): LNHDA, SQIVND (reference sequence). Here the CDR3 DNA reads TGTGCCAGTAGTTCCAGCGGCCGGGAGCTCACCGGGGAGCTGTTTTTT. Translation: CASSSSGRELTGELFF.

This rearrangement joins TRBV7-8 to TRBJ1-1; D is undetermined. Germline V lookup: CDR1 SGHVS, CDR2 FQNEAQ. The germline V and J ends were trimmed by 1 base and 6 bases, with 9 bases remaining between them. The CDR3 has 13 residues. The CDR3, as DNA: TGTGCCAGCAGCTTAGGGGGTATCGCTGAAGCTTTCTTT. Its protein is CASSLGGIAEAFF.

This clonotype was counted between two and nine times. The chain links TRBV7-8 to TRBJ1-2, with D uncertain. The CDR3 loop spans 13 amino acids. Germline CDR1 and CDR2: SGHVS and FQNEAQ. Between the trimmed V and J ends, which lost 1 base and 1 base, there was a span of 4 bases. The CDR3 DNA reads TGTGCCAGCAGCTTAGAGGTTAACTATGGCTACACCTTC. It yields the protein CASSLEVNYGYTF.

This chain connects TRBV7-2 to TRBJ2-5; D is undetermined. Germline CDR1 SGHTA, CDR2 FQGNSA. V dropped 1 base and J dropped 5 bases, with 5 bases sitting between them. CDR3 length: 12 residues. The CDR3 sequence: CASSLDSETQYF. DNA for the CDR3: TGTGCCAGCAGCTTAGATTCTGAGACCCAGTACTTC.

The chain employs TRBV10-1 and TRBJ2-7; 9 bases are a match to TRBD1. The germline V gene has CDR1 WNHNN and CDR2 SYGVQD (reference sequence). This CDR3 has 13 residues. With V trimmed by 6 bases and J by 3 bases, 3 bases remained unmatched. In nucleotides, the CDR3 is TGCGCCAGCAGGGACAGGGGAGGCTACGAGCAGTACTTC. Translating it yields CASRDRGGYEQYF.

V gene TRBV6-2 or TRBV6-3 combines with J gene TRBJ1-6, with TRBD1 identical over 11 bases. The CDR3 has 16 residues. Trimming removed 6 bases from V and 9 bases from J; junction bases left unmatched: 10. Germline V lookup: CDR1 MNHEY, CDR2 SVGEGT. This CDR3 reads CASRDRGRFESSPLHF. DNA for the CDR3: TGTGCCAGCAGGGACAGGGGGCGCTTTGAGAGTTCACCCCTCCACTTT.

The chain recombines TRBV12-3 or TRBV12-4 with TRBJ1-2; D may be TRBD1 (6 bases). V was trimmed by 5 bases and J by 7 bases, leaving 11 bases between them. The CDR3 sequence is 12 residues long. For the CDR3, the DNA is TGTGCCAGCAGTATCATAGGGGGTGGCTACACCTTC. It translates to CASSIIGGGYTF.

The rearrangement links TRBV6-5 to TRBJ1-1; weak D call: TRBD1 (6 bases). The CDR3 consists of 14 residues. V was clipped by 4 bases and J by 1 base, with 10 bases between them. Germline V gives CDR1 MNHEY, CDR2 SVGAGI. CDR3 loop: CASSLTGANTEAFF. In DNA form, the CDR3 reads TGTGCCAGCAGTTTGACAGGTGCGAACACTGAAGCTTTCTTT.

V is TRBV30 and J is TRBJ1-1; no reliable D call. V lost 2 bases and J 1 base, leaving 8 bases between the germline ends. The CDR3 sequence is 13 residues long. Germline V gene lookup returns CDR1 GTSNPN and CDR2 SVGIG (reference sequence). CDR3 residues: CAWSSNRNTEAFF. The CDR3 coding sequence is TGTGCCTGGAGTTCCAACAGGAACACTGAAGCTTTCTTT.

Points on this clonotype: One end of the junction is discordant with germline, which a read error may explain. The rearrangement links TRBV2 to TRBJ1-5; D is possibly TRBD1 (6 bases). CDR3 length: 16 residues. CDR1 is SNHLY, CDR2 FYNNEI, per germline. In DNA, the CDR3 is TGTGCCAGCAGAGAAGCCTACAAGGGGGGCAATCAGCCCCAGCATTTT. It codes for CASREAYKGGNQPQHF.

This clonotype came up once. The chain recombines TRBV20-1 with TRBJ1-2; D gene ambiguous. The germline V and J ends were trimmed by 0 bases and 8 bases, with 13 bases remaining between them. This CDR3 is 13 amino acids long. The V gene's germline CDR1 is DFQATT and CDR2 SNEGSKA (reference sequence). CDR3 bases: TGCAGTGCTAGAGAAGTTAGCGGCCGAGGCTACACCTTC. It encodes CSAREVSGRGYTF.

A few counts support this clonotype. The chain combines TRBV6-1 with TRBJ1-5; 12 bases agree with TRBD1. Looked up from germline, CDR1 is MNHNS and CDR2 is SASEGT. CDR3 length equals 18 residues. V lost 6 bases and J lost 6; bases outside the gene matches: 15. The DNA for the CDR3 is TGTGCCAGCAGCCCCCGGGACAGGGGGCTGAGCCCCCGTCAGCCCCAGCATTTT. Translation: CASSPRDRGLSPRQPQHF.

The chain recombines TRBV6-5 with TRBJ2-6; D call uncertain. Germline-derived CDR1 and CDR2 are MNHEY and SVGAGI. Between the trimmed V and J ends, which lost 4 bases and 2 bases, there was a span of 6 bases. This CDR3 spans 14 amino acids. The CDR3 loop reads CASSSLAGANVLTF. In DNA, the CDR3 is TGTGCCAGCAGTTCGCTGGCTGGGGCCAACGTCCTGACTTTC.

Only a few counts were recorded for this clonotype. The chain uses TRBV2 and TRBJ1-5, with a tentative D call TRBD1 (5 bases). The germline V gene has CDR1 SNHLY and CDR2 FYNNEI. CDR3 length equals 13 residues. Trimming pared 6 bases from V and 4 bases from J, leaving 10 bases between. Written as DNA, the CDR3 is TGTGCCAGCAGAGGCGACAGTAATCAGCCCCAGCATTTT. Translating it yields CASRGDSNQPQHF.

This sequence joins TRBV5-4 and TRBJ1-2; TRBD1 agrees at 8 bases. CDR3 length: 14 amino acids. Trimming at V came to 3 bases and at J to 6 bases, leaving 7 bases not matched to a gene. CDR1 is SGHNT and CDR2 is YYREEE in the germline V gene (reference sequence). CDR3 DNA: TGTGCCAGCAGCTCCCGACAGGGGCTGGATGGCTACACCTTC. Its translation: CASSSRQGLDGYTF.

The chain links TRBV20-1 to TRBJ1-2; D possibly corresponds to TRBD1 (5 bases). The V gene lost 6 bases and the J gene lost 0 bases, with 11 bases spanning the gap. The CDR3 runs to 13 residues. The V gene's germline CDR1 is DFQATT and CDR2 SNEGSKA (reference sequence). CDR3 sequence (DNA): TGCAGTGCCCAAACAGGAACTAACTATGGCTACACCTTC. It codes for CSAQTGTNYGYTF.

Worth noting for this clonotype: A much larger clone differs by one base, so this may be a read error. This rearrangement joins TRBV6-1 to TRBJ1-5, with TRBD1 as a possible D gene (5 bases). V lost 9 bases to trimming and J lost 4 bases, with 13 bases between them. CDR3 length: 13 residues. CDR1 and CDR2 from the germline V gene are MNHNS and SASEGT. The CDR3 here is CARRTGLNQPQHF. CDR3 nucleotides: TGTGCCAGGAGAACGGGGCTTAATCAGCCCCAGCATTTT.

The chain recombines TRBV7-2 with TRBJ1-6; D perhaps matches TRBD1 (5 bases). The CDR3 sequence is 13 residues long. V lost 2 bases, J lost 7 bases, and 6 bases lay in between. In germline, CDR1 is SGHTA, CDR2 FQGNSA. The CDR3 here is CASSLRGNSPLHF. In DNA, the CDR3 is TGTGCCAGCAGCTTAAGGGGAAATTCACCCCTCCACTTT.

The chain has TRBV15 and TRBJ2-2; the D gene could be TRBD1 or TRBD2 (5 bases each). The ends were cut back, 5 bases at V and 6 bases at J, with 13 bases in the middle. The CDR3 has 14 residues. CDR1 and CDR2 (germline): LNHNV, YYDKDF (reference sequence). The CDR3 here is CATSPAVGAGELFF. DNA of the CDR3: TGTGCCACCAGCCCAGCCGTGGGGGCCGGGGAGCTGTTTTTT.

The chain employs TRBV6-1 and TRBJ2-7, with TRBD1 identical over 11 bases. This CDR3 has 15 amino acids. Losses at the gene ends were 6 bases for V and 1 base for J; bases not matched to a gene: 5. Germline loops: CDR1 MNHNS, CDR2 SASEGT. Written as DNA, the CDR3 is TGTGCCAGCAGCTTGGACAGGGGGCCATCCTACGAGCAGTACTTC. Translation gives CASSLDRGPSYEQYF.